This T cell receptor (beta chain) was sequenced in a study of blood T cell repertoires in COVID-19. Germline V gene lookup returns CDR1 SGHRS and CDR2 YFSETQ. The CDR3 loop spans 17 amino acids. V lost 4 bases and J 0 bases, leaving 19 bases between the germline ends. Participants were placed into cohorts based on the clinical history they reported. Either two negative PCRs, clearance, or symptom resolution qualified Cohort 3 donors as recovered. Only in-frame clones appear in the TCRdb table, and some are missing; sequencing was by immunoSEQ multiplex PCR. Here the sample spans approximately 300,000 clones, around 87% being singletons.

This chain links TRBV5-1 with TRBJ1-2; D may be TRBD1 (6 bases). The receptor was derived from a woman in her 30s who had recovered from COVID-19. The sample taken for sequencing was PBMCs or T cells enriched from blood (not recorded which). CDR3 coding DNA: TGCGCCAGCAGCCCCGATGGCAGGGGTGAAGCTAACTATGGCTACACCTTC. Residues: CASSPDGRGEANYGYTF.